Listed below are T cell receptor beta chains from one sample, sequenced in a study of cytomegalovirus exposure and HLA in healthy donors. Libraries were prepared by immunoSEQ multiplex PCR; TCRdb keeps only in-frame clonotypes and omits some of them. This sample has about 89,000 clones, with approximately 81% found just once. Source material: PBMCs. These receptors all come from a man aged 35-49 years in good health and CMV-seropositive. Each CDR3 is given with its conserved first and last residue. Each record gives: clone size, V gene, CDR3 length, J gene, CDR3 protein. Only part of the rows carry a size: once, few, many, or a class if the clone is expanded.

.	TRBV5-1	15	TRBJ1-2	CASSLFIGTDYGYTF
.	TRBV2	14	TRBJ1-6	CASSGGGARSPLHF
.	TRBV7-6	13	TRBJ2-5	CASSEDSQETQYF
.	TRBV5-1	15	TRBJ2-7	CASSLGQGELYEQYF
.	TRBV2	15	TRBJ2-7	CASRTSSGSSYEQYF
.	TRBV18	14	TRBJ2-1	CASGRDTKYNEQFF
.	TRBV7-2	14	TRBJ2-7	CASSLPAGSYEQYF
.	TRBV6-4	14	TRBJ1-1	CASSVDIGDPEAFF
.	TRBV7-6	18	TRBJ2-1	CASSLAGAPKFAYNEQFF
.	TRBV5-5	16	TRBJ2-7	CASSSFLGGYSYEQYF
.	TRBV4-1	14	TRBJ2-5	CASSSYRGRETQYF
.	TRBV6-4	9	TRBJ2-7	CAYSYEQYF
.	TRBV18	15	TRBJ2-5	CASSRTSGSQETQYF
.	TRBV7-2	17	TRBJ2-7	CASSLVITAGGRDEQYF
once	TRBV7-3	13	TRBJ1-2	CASSPGQGYGYTF
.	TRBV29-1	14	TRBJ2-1	CSVGSLAGGGEQFF
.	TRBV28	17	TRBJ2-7	CASSSTPHVRNSYEQYF
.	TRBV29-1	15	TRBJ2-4	CSVVFRTGTSNIQYF
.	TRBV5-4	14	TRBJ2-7	CASSLDRGLNEQYF
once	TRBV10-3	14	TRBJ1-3	CAISSPAEWDTIYF
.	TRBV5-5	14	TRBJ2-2	CASSWTGDSGELFF
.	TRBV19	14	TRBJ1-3	CASSIIQGGNTIYF
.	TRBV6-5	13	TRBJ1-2	CASSSDRLVGYTF
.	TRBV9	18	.	CASSVGPSLRGGLYEQYF
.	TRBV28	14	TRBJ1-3	CASSLTGGENTIYF
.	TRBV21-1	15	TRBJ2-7	CASSNRGAVTYEQYF
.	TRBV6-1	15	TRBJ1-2	CASATVAGTPGGYTF
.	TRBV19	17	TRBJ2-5	CASSIGLAGTLEETQYF
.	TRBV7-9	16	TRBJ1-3	CSSSLAQGISGNTIYF
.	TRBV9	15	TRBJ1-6	CASSRLDSDNSPLHF
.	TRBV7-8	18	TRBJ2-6	CASSETGTGGFGANVLTF
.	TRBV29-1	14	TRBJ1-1	CSVVRTGGFTEAFF
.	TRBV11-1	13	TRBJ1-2	CASSSPGGNGYTF
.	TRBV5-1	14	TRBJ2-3	CATRTSGNTDTQYF
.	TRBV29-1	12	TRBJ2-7	CSVEGGGYEQYF
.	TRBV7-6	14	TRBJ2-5	CASSPAGRQETQYF
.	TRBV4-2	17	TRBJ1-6	CASSQELGQGVSSPLHF
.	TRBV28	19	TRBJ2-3	CASPPLPGTPSISTDTQYF
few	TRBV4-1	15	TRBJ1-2	CASSQEGGQNYGYTF
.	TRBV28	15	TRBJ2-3	CASSFPQRGTDTQYF
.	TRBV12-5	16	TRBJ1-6	CASGIRGATYNSPLHF
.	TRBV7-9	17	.	CASSAGLDRGPFYEQYF
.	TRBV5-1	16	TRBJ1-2	CASSLGDSRLNYGYTF
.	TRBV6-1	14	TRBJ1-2	CASRDPGQSGGYTF
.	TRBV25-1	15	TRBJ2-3	CASSLSSGRRDTQYF
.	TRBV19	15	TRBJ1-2	CASTRPGQGAYGYTF
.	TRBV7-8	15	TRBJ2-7	CASSVTGTGVYEQYF
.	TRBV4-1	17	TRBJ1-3	CASSHQDRHISGNTIYF
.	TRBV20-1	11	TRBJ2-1	CSAPSGNEQFF
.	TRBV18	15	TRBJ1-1	CASSPDRDMNTEAFF
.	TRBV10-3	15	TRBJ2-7	CAINSRDVPDYEQYF
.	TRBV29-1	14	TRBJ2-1	CSASGTRGYNEQFF
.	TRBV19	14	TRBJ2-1	CASIEWTGGNEQFF
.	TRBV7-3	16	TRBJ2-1	CASSPSGTGVYNEQFF
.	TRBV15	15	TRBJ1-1	CATSALTGGVTEAFF
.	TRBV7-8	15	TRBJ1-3	CASSLNLHSGNTIYF
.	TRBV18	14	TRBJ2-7	CASSPTSLGDEQYF